This is a list of T cell receptor beta chains from one sample in a study of blood T cell repertoires in COVID-19. Only in-frame clones appear in the TCRdb table, and some are missing; sequencing was by immunoSEQ multiplex PCR. The sample consists of approximately 59,000 clones, about 81% of them appearing once. What was sequenced was peripheral blood. All receptors come from a man older than 75 with acute or convalescent COVID-19. CDR3s include the opening cysteine and the closing phenylalanine or tryptophan. The order of the fields is clone size, D gene, J gene, V gene, CDR3 protein, CDR3 DNA. The D gene is left open where the match is weak. Clone size is shown for a subset of rows, as once, few, many or a class of expanded clone.

clone_size: NA
d_call: TRBD1
j_call: TRBJ2-4
v_call: TRBV5-4
cdr3_aa: CASSVRQGLVKNIQYF
cdr3_nt: TGTGCCAGCAGCGTGAGACAGGGGTTGGTCAAAAACATTCAGTACTTC

clone_size: once
d_call: NA
j_call: TRBJ2-1
v_call: TRBV7-2
cdr3_aa: CASSLSAGAHYNEQFF
cdr3_nt: TGTGCCAGCAGCTTAAGTGCAGGGGCCCACTACAATGAGCAGTTCTTC

clone_size: NA
d_call: TRBD1
j_call: TRBJ1-2
v_call: TRBV18
cdr3_aa: CASSPQGQDGYTF
cdr3_nt: TGTGCCAGCTCACCCCAAGGACAGGATGGCTACACCTTC

clone_size: NA
d_call: TRBD2
j_call: TRBJ2-5
v_call: TRBV10-3
cdr3_aa: CAISGGLAAMQETQYF
cdr3_nt: TGTGCCATCAGTGGCGGACTAGCGGCCATGCAAGAGACCCAGTACTTC

clone_size: NA
d_call: NA
j_call: TRBJ2-2
v_call: TRBV6-6
cdr3_aa: CASRPGHLNTGELFF
cdr3_nt: TGTGCCAGCAGGCCGGGACACTTAAACACCGGGGAGCTGTTTTTT

clone_size: once
d_call: TRBD1
j_call: TRBJ1-2
v_call: TRBV30
cdr3_aa: CAWGQVNYGYTF
cdr3_nt: TGTGCCTGGGGACAGGTGAACTATGGCTACACCTTC

clone_size: NA
d_call: TRBD2
j_call: TRBJ2-7
v_call: TRBV18
cdr3_aa: CASSRTSGSEQYF
cdr3_nt: TGTGCCAGCTCACGGACTAGCGGGAGCGAGCAGTACTTC

clone_size: medium-sized
d_call: TRBD2
j_call: TRBJ2-1
v_call: TRBV6-5
cdr3_aa: CATHRGGATSNEQFF
cdr3_nt: TGTGCCACCCACCGGGGGGGTGCAACCAGCAATGAGCAGTTCTTC

clone_size: once
d_call: NA
j_call: TRBJ2-2
v_call: TRBV5-1
cdr3_aa: CASSLGQFANTGELFF
cdr3_nt: TGCGCCAGCAGCTTGGGGCAGTTCGCGAACACCGGGGAGCTGTTTTTT

clone_size: NA
d_call: NA
j_call: TRBJ2-7
v_call: TRBV28
cdr3_aa: CASSVRAEQYF
cdr3_nt: TGTGCCAGCAGTGTCAGGGCCGAGCAGTACTTC

clone_size: NA
d_call: NA
j_call: TRBJ1-3
v_call: TRBV19
cdr3_aa: CASSIWAGRIAGNTIYF
cdr3_nt: TGTGCCAGTAGTATATGGGCAGGGAGGATCGCTGGAAACACCATATATTTT

clone_size: NA
d_call: TRBD1
j_call: TRBJ2-3
v_call: TRBV11-2
cdr3_aa: CASSVGQKTDTQYF
cdr3_nt: TGTGCCAGCAGCGTGGGACAGAAGACAGATACGCAGTATTTT

clone_size: NA
d_call: TRBD1
j_call: TRBJ2-1
v_call: TRBV7-9
cdr3_aa: CASSSQDRRYNEQFF
cdr3_nt: TGTGCCAGCAGCTCCCAGGACAGGAGGTACAATGAGCAGTTCTTC

clone_size: NA
d_call: TRBD1
j_call: TRBJ1-4
v_call: TRBV5-4
cdr3_aa: CASSRGGNENEKLFF
cdr3_nt: TGTGCCAGCAGCCGAGGGGGCAACGAGAATGAAAAACTGTTTTTT

clone_size: NA
d_call: NA
j_call: TRBJ1-5
v_call: TRBV24-1
cdr3_aa: CATSQRSNQPQHF
cdr3_nt: TGTGCCACCAGTCAGCGTAGCAATCAGCCCCAGCATTTT

clone_size: NA
d_call: NA
j_call: TRBJ1-2
v_call: TRBV10-3
cdr3_aa: CATSVGGHRDGYTF
cdr3_nt: TGTGCCACCTCCGTCGGGGGGCATAGGGATGGCTACACCTTC

clone_size: NA
d_call: NA
j_call: TRBJ2-7
v_call: TRBV7-2
cdr3_aa: CASSLTPGEQYF
cdr3_nt: TGTGCCAGCAGCTTGACACCAGGCGAGCAGTACTTC

clone_size: NA
d_call: TRBD2
j_call: TRBJ2-6
v_call: TRBV9
cdr3_aa: CASSARGASSGANVLTF
cdr3_nt: TGTGCCAGCAGCGCGCGGGGGGCCTCCTCTGGGGCCAACGTCCTGACTTTC

clone_size: NA
d_call: NA
j_call: TRBJ2-3
v_call: TRBV7-2
cdr3_aa: CASSLDLGVGDTQYF
cdr3_nt: TGTGCCAGCAGCTTAGATCTAGGGGTCGGAGATACGCAGTATTTT

clone_size: NA
d_call: TRBD1
j_call: TRBJ2-1
v_call: TRBV5-4
cdr3_aa: CASSGTTGARNNEQFF
cdr3_nt: TGTGCCAGCAGCGGGACGACAGGGGCAAGAAACAATGAGCAGTTCTTC

clone_size: NA
d_call: TRBD2
j_call: TRBJ2-1
v_call: TRBV6-2/TRBV6-3
cdr3_aa: CASSYQRGGPYEQFF
cdr3_nt: TGTGCCAGCAGTTACCAACGGGGGGGTCCTTATGAGCAGTTCTTC

clone_size: NA
d_call: NA
j_call: TRBJ2-1
v_call: TRBV7-9
cdr3_aa: CAIAGKVGYNEQFF
cdr3_nt: TGTGCCATTGCCGGGAAAGTAGGGTACAATGAGCAGTTCTTC

clone_size: NA
d_call: TRBD1
j_call: TRBJ1-1
v_call: TRBV7-2
cdr3_aa: CASSPNRGTEAFF
cdr3_nt: TGTGCCAGCAGCCCTAACAGGGGCACTGAAGCTTTCTTT

clone_size: NA
d_call: TRBD1
j_call: TRBJ2-3
v_call: TRBV5-4
cdr3_aa: CASLAGTGGDTQYF
cdr3_nt: TGTGCCAGCCTAGCCGGGACAGGGGGTGATACGCAGTATTTT

clone_size: NA
d_call: NA
j_call: TRBJ2-3
v_call: TRBV18
cdr3_aa: CASSPGQVRTDTQYF
cdr3_nt: TGTGCCAGCTCACCTGGGCAGGTTCGCACAGATACGCAGTATTTT

clone_size: NA
d_call: NA
j_call: TRBJ2-3
v_call: TRBV30
cdr3_aa: CAWGGDGEADTQYF
cdr3_nt: TGTGCCTGGGGGGGAGACGGGGAGGCAGATACGCAGTATTTT

clone_size: once
d_call: TRBD2
j_call: TRBJ2-2
v_call: TRBV7-9
cdr3_aa: CASSSRLAINTGELFF
cdr3_nt: TGTGCCAGCAGCTCGCGACTAGCGATAAACACCGGGGAGCTGTTTTTT

clone_size: NA
d_call: TRBD1
j_call: TRBJ1-5
v_call: TRBV4-1
cdr3_aa: CASSPRGLSNQPQHF
cdr3_nt: TGCGCCAGCAGCCCCAGGGGGTTAAGCAATCAGCCCCAGCATTTT

clone_size: NA
d_call: NA
j_call: TRBJ2-1
v_call: TRBV5-6
cdr3_aa: CASSSGLYNEQFF
cdr3_nt: TGTGCCAGCAGCTCTGGACTCTACAATGAGCAGTTCTTC

clone_size: NA
d_call: TRBD1
j_call: TRBJ1-1
v_call: TRBV7-2
cdr3_aa: CASRTGYSEAFF
cdr3_nt: TGTGCCAGCCGGACAGGGTATTCTGAAGCTTTCTTT

clone_size: many
d_call: TRBD1
j_call: TRBJ1-2
v_call: TRBV29-1
cdr3_aa: CSVGTGEGYTF
cdr3_nt: TGCAGCGTCGGGACAGGGGAGGGCTACACCTTC

clone_size: NA
d_call: TRBD1
j_call: TRBJ1-4
v_call: TRBV5-6
cdr3_aa: CASSLTGANEKLFF
cdr3_nt: TGTGCCAGCAGCCTTACAGGGGCCAATGAAAAACTGTTTTTT

clone_size: NA
d_call: NA
j_call: TRBJ1-1
v_call: TRBV4-1
cdr3_aa: CASSLRGRGYTEAFF
cdr3_nt: TGCGCCAGCAGCCTCCGGGGGAGGGGTTACACTGAAGCTTTCTTT

clone_size: NA
d_call: NA
j_call: TRBJ1-1
v_call: TRBV2
cdr3_aa: CASSEAGPYTEAFF
cdr3_nt: TGTGCCAGCAGTGAAGCGGGCCCCTACACTGAAGCTTTCTTT

clone_size: NA
d_call: TRBD1
j_call: TRBJ1-2
v_call: TRBV29-1
cdr3_aa: CSVPGQGNYGYTF
cdr3_nt: TGCAGCGTACCGGGACAGGGGAACTATGGCTACACCTTC

clone_size: NA
d_call: NA
j_call: TRBJ2-7
v_call: TRBV20-1
cdr3_aa: CSASGSGEQYF
cdr3_nt: TGCAGTGCCTCTGGAAGCGGGGAGCAGTACTTC

clone_size: NA
d_call: TRBD2
j_call: TRBJ2-5
v_call: TRBV27
cdr3_aa: CASSLLASPSGNPKETQYF
cdr3_nt: TGTGCCAGCAGTTTATTGGCATCGCCTAGCGGAAACCCCAAAGAGACCCAGTACTTC

clone_size: NA
d_call: TRBD1
j_call: TRBJ2-7
v_call: TRBV23-1
cdr3_aa: CASSLTGTGSSHEQYF
cdr3_nt: TGCGCCAGCAGTCTCACCGGGACAGGGAGTTCTCACGAGCAGTACTTC

clone_size: NA
d_call: NA
j_call: TRBJ2-7
v_call: TRBV28
cdr3_aa: CASSLLSHYEQYF
cdr3_nt: TGTGCCAGCAGTTTATTGTCCCATTACGAGCAGTACTTC

clone_size: NA
d_call: TRBD2
j_call: TRBJ2-3
v_call: TRBV19
cdr3_aa: CASSMASGTGTDTQYF
cdr3_nt: TGTGCCAGTAGTATGGCTAGCGGGACGGGCACAGATACGCAGTATTTT

clone_size: NA
d_call: NA
j_call: TRBJ1-5
v_call: TRBV4-1
cdr3_aa: CASSQEELRSNQPQHF
cdr3_nt: TGCGCCAGCAGCCAAGAAGAGCTACGGTCAAATCAGCCCCAGCATTTT

clone_size: NA
d_call: TRBD2
j_call: TRBJ2-5
v_call: TRBV28
cdr3_aa: CASSNGLAETQETQYF
cdr3_nt: TGTGCCAGCAGTAACGGACTAGCGGAGACGCAAGAGACCCAGTACTTC

clone_size: NA
d_call: TRBD2
j_call: TRBJ2-1
v_call: TRBV6-5
cdr3_aa: CASGGAGGRYEQFF
cdr3_nt: TGTGCCAGCGGGGGAGCGGGAGGAAGGTATGAGCAGTTCTTC

clone_size: NA
d_call: TRBD1
j_call: TRBJ1-5
v_call: TRBV12-3/TRBV12-4
cdr3_aa: CASSLDRVQPQHF
cdr3_nt: TGTGCCAGCAGCTTGGACAGGGTTCAGCCCCAGCATTTT

clone_size: few
d_call: TRBD1
j_call: TRBJ1-1
v_call: TRBV12-3/TRBV12-4
cdr3_aa: CASTDRVDTEAFF
cdr3_nt: TGTGCCAGCACTGACAGGGTCGACACTGAAGCTTTCTTT

clone_size: NA
d_call: NA
j_call: TRBJ1-6
v_call: TRBV19
cdr3_aa: CASSYRETNSPLHF
cdr3_nt: TGTGCCAGTTCTTACCGGGAGACTAATTCACCCCTCCACTTT

clone_size: few
d_call: NA
j_call: TRBJ1-6
v_call: TRBV2
cdr3_aa: CASRGLGPDSPLHF
cdr3_nt: TGTGCCAGCCGTGGATTGGGGCCGGATTCACCCCTCCACTTT

clone_size: NA
d_call: TRBD1
j_call: TRBJ1-2
v_call: TRBV6-5
cdr3_aa: CATHRQGIRGYTF
cdr3_nt: TGTGCCACCCATCGACAGGGGATACGTGGCTACACCTTC

clone_size: few
d_call: TRBD2
j_call: TRBJ2-3
v_call: TRBV7-2
cdr3_aa: CASSPEASGRTDTQYF
cdr3_nt: TGTGCCAGCAGTCCGGAGGCTAGCGGGAGAACAGATACGCAGTATTTT

clone_size: NA
d_call: NA
j_call: TRBJ1-2
v_call: TRBV5-1
cdr3_aa: CASRAYDGYTF
cdr3_nt: TGCGCCAGCAGAGCCTACGATGGCTACACCTTC

clone_size: NA
d_call: NA
j_call: TRBJ1-1
v_call: TRBV6-5
cdr3_aa: CASRAGSHTEAFF
cdr3_nt: TGTGCCAGCAGGGCAGGTTCCCACACTGAAGCTTTCTTT

clone_size: NA
d_call: NA
j_call: TRBJ2-7
v_call: TRBV14
cdr3_aa: CASSPTAYEQYF
cdr3_nt: TGTGCCAGCAGCCCGACAGCCTACGAGCAGTACTTC

clone_size: NA
d_call: TRBD1
j_call: TRBJ2-1
v_call: TRBV6-5
cdr3_aa: CASGQDSSSYNEQFF
cdr3_nt: TGTGCCAGCGGACAGGACTCGTCCTCCTACAATGAGCAGTTCTTC

clone_size: NA
d_call: NA
j_call: TRBJ2-6
v_call: TRBV7-3
cdr3_aa: CASSSSRGANVLTF
cdr3_nt: TGTGCCAGCAGCTCATCTAGGGGGGCCAACGTCCTGACTTTC

clone_size: NA
d_call: TRBD2
j_call: TRBJ2-7
v_call: TRBV4-3
cdr3_aa: CASSPKSLAEPYEQYF
cdr3_nt: TGCGCCAGCAGCCCAAAGAGCCTAGCGGAGCCCTACGAGCAGTACTTC